This passage covers 14 T cell receptor beta chains from one sample sequenced in a study of blood T cell repertoires in COVID-19. Only in-frame clones appear in the TCRdb table, and some are missing; sequencing was by immunoSEQ multiplex PCR. The sample includes fewer than 700,000 clones, approximately 91% seen only once; the top ten take roughly 8%. The sample taken for sequencing was peripheral blood. These TCRs come from a woman aged 45-59 years with COVID-19, enrolled during active disease.

CDR3 DNA: TGTGCCAGCAGCCTTAGGGGGGGCAGTCAGCCCCAGCATTTT. The encoded protein is CASSLRGGSQPQHF. The chain couples TRBV6-6 to TRBJ1-5; possibly TRBD1 for D (6 bases). Germline CDR1 MNHNY, CDR2 SVGAGI (reference sequence). Trimming left V 6 bases short and J 6 bases short, with 15 bases between. The CDR3 length is 14 residues.

The chain links TRBV3-1 (or the pseudogene TRBV3-2) to TRBJ1-1; no clear D gene. V was cut by 4 bases and J by 7 bases, with 16 bases left in between. Per germline, CDR1 LGHDT and CDR2 YNNKEL (reference sequence). This CDR3 region has 14 residues. Here the CDR3 reads CASSLAGRDGEAFF. The CDR3 nucleotides are TGTGCCAGCAGCCTTGCTGGGCGCGACGGTGAAGCTTTCTTT.

This rearrangement joins TRBV30 to TRBJ1-2; weak D call: TRBD1 (6 bases). CDR1 and CDR2 from the germline V gene are GTSNPN and SVGIG (reference sequence). The CDR3 runs 14 residues. V shed 4 bases and J shed 7 bases, with 19 bases lying between them. CDR3 in DNA: TGTGCCTGGACCCACTATGTGGGGGCGGGTGGCTACACCTTC. Its translation is CAWTHYVGAGGYTF.

V and J are TRBV6-5 and TRBJ1-1; 8 nucleotides line up with TRBD1. This CDR3 contains 15 residues. Germline V lookup: CDR1 MNHEY, CDR2 SVGAGI. V shed 6 bases, J shed 5 bases, and the junction held 11 bases outside the gene matches. The CDR3 nucleotides are TGTGCCAGCAGCAGAACACAGGGGGGGAGGACTGAAGCTTTCTTT. Translation gives CASSRTQGGRTEAFF.

The chain couples TRBV10-1 to TRBJ1-1, with D tentatively TRBD1 (5 bases). V was pared by 0 bases and J by 2 bases, with 13 bases between. The CDR3 consists of 16 residues. In germline, CDR1 is WNHNN, CDR2 SYGVQD (reference sequence). In DNA form, the CDR3 reads TGCGCCAGCAGTGAGTCGAAAATCGGGGGAAACACTGAAGCTTTCTTT. It yields the protein CASSESKIGGNTEAFF.

The J gene is TRBJ1-2, the V gene TRBV3-1 (or the pseudogene TRBV3-2); D unresolved. Germline loops: CDR1 LGHDT, CDR2 YNNKEL (reference sequence). Deletions cut 3 bases from V and 4 bases from J, with 18 bases between. The CDR3 totals 16 residues. The CDR3 sequence: CASSHRTEGVPYGYTF. CDR3 nucleotide sequence: TGTGCCAGCAGCCATCGGACGGAGGGAGTACCCTATGGCTACACCTTC.

The rearrangement uses TRBV7-6 and TRBJ2-1; 8 bases are a match to TRBD2. J gave up 5 bases and V 5 bases, and 5 bases lay outside the gene matches. This CDR3 spans 14 amino acids. Germline V lookup: CDR1 SGHVS, CDR2 FNYEAQ. Written as DNA, the CDR3 is TGTGCCAGCAGCCCCGCGCGGGGGGACAATGAGCAGTTCTTC. Translating it yields CASSPARGDNEQFF.

V gene TRBV5-1 combines with J gene TRBJ1-3; D uncertain. The V end was cut by 2 bases, the J end by 2 bases, with 11 bases between. Germline V gene lookup returns CDR1 SGHRS and CDR2 YFSETQ. The CDR3 spans 15 residues. In nucleotides, the CDR3 is TGCGCCAGCAGCTTAACAGCCACCCCTGGAAACACCATATATTTT. Translating gives CASSLTATPGNTIYF.

The chain combines TRBV20-1 with TRBJ1-2; unclear D gene. Germline V lookup: CDR1 DFQATT, CDR2 SNEGSKA (reference sequence). V was trimmed by 6 bases and J by 6 bases, leaving 11 bases between them. The CDR3 extends over 11 amino acids. The CDR3 here is CSAIGGDGYTF. CDR3 coding DNA: TGCAGTGCCATAGGCGGGGATGGCTACACCTTC.

The CDR3 region is CASSVNVGGYEQYF. The CDR3 DNA is TGTGCCAGCAGCGTAAACGTGGGGGGCTACGAGCAGTACTTC. The chain joins TRBV9 to TRBJ2-7, with D possibly TRBD2 on 6 matching bases. Germline V gene lookup returns CDR1 SGDLS and CDR2 YYNGEE. The CDR3 totals 14 residues. V lost 1 base, J lost 3 bases, and 11 bases lay in between.

The CDR3 bases are TGTGCCAGCAGTTTATATGGGACAGGGAGTGGGGGCTACACCTTC. It specifies CASSLYGTGSGGYTF. The chain employs TRBV27 and TRBJ1-2; TRBD1 aligns across 9 bases. This CDR3 is built from 15 residues. CDR1 and CDR2 (germline): MNHEY, SMNVEV (reference sequence). Losses at the gene ends were 1 base for V and 8 bases for J; bases not matched to a gene: 8.

Turning to this clone: The same CDR3 is also encoded by other DNA sequences in this sample. V is TRBV5-1 and J is TRBJ1-1; D not resolved. Trimming shortened V by 4 bases and J by 0 bases, and 7 bases separated the two germline ends. The CDR3 is 13 amino acids. Germline loops: CDR1 SGHRS, CDR2 YFSETQ. The chain's CDR3 is CASSPVLNTEAFF. For the CDR3, the DNA is TGCGCCAGCAGCCCGGTATTGAACACTGAAGCTTTCTTT. The full variable domain, rest sourced from reference TRBV5-1 and TRBJ1-1, is KAGVTQTPRYLIKTRGQQVTLSCSPISGHRSVSWYQQTPGQGLQFLFEYFSETQRNKGNFPGRFSGRQFSNSRSEMNVSTLELGDSALYLCASSPVLNTEAFFGQGTRLTVV.

The V call is TRBV29-1, the J call TRBJ1-2; D may be TRBD1 (5 bases). The CDR3 is 14 amino acids. Germline lookup yields CDR1 SQVTM and CDR2 ANQGSEA. The V and J ends lost 4 bases and 5 bases respectively, with 17 bases between them. The CDR3, as DNA: TGCAGCGTTGTGGGGCTGACCCTAGGGTATGGCTACACCTTC. Translation gives CSVVGLTLGYGYTF.

This clone appeared a few times. The rearrangement joins TRBV29-1 to TRBJ1-1; a possible D gene is TRBD1 (6 bases). Germline V gene lookup returns CDR1 SQVTM and CDR2 ANQGSEA. The CDR3 sequence is 14 residues long. The ends were cut back, 1 base at V and 5 bases at J, with 14 bases in the middle. The CDR3, as DNA: TGCAGCGTTGAAGGTTCAGGGGCGAGGACTGAAGCTTTCTTT. Amino acid sequence: CSVEGSGARTEAFF.